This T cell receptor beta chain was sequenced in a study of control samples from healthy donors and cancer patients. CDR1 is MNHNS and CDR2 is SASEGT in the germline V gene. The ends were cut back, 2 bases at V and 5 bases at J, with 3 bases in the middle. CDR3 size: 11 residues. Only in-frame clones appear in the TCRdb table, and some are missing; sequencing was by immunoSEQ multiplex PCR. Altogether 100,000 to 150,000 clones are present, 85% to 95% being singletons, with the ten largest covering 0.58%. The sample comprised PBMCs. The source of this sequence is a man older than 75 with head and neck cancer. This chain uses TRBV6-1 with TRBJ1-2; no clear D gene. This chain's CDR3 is CASSERYGYTF. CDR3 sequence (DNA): TGTGCCAGCAGTGAAAGATATGGCTACACCTTC.